What follows is one T cell receptor beta chain and its context. Its antigen is not known. Positively selected for CCR7, the CD45RO-negative cells used as naive CD8 cells excluded terminally differentiated effector memory CD45RA+ cells. Donors were healthy HIV-negative adults without recently reported acute infections or vaccinations. This entry is derived from a study of shared clonotypes between healthy human individuals. Points from the study as a whole: Across a handful of donors, naive CD4 shared roughly 5%, naive CD8 over 3%, memory CD4 less than 2.5%, memory CD8 0.4%. An effect of sequencing depth on clonotype sharing among donors was expected.

Every immunoSEQ plate was one replicate of a subset's evenly spread DNA. TCRdb's copy holds only in-frame clones and misses some; the assay was immunoSEQ multiplex PCR. Of roughly 2.1 million clones listed, roughly 91% were seen once; the top ten hold 1.5% to 2%. This CDR3 is built from 11 residues. The ends were cut back, 7 bases at V and 0 bases at J, with 3 bases in the middle. Germline CDR1 and CDR2: SEHNR and FQNEAQ (reference sequence). The receptor's source is a man aged 18-30 years in good health. Some clones in this sample may be carry-over from other donors' samples. J is TRBJ2-5 and V is TRBV7-9; D call uncertain. The sample was naive CD8+ T cells from PBMCs. As DNA, the CDR3 is TGTGCCAGCACCCACCAAGAGACCCAGTACTTC. It translates to CASTHQETQYF.